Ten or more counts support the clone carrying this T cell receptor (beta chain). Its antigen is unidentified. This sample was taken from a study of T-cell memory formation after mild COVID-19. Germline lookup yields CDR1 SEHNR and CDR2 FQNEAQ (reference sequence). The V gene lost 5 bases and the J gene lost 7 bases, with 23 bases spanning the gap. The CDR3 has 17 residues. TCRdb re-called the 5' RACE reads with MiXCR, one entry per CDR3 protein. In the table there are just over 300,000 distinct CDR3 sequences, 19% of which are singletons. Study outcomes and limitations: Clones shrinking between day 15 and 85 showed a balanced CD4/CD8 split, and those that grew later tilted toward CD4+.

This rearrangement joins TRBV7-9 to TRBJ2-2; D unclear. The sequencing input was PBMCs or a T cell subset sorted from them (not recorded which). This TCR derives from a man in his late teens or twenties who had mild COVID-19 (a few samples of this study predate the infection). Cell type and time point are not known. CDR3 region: CASSPPKLGRPFGELFF. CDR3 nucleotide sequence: TGTGCCAGCAGCCCCCCGAAGTTGGGAAGGCCGTTCGGGGAGCTGTTTTTT.